This T cell receptor beta chain was identified in a study of cytomegalovirus exposure and HLA in healthy donors. Across the whole study: The same platform used for the approximately 670 first-cohort repertoires was also used for the 95 to 150 validation repertoires, as a later analysis reported. Overall study findings and caveats: The classifier, whose performance was assessed in both the original and validation cohorts, reportedly diagnosed cytomegalovirus status with high specificity and sensitivity. Altogether, around 160 TCR beta chains were recorded as cytomegalovirus-associated.

Trimming took 8 bases from V and 3 from J, leaving 20 bases between them. The germline gives CDR1 SGHNT, CDR2 YENEEA. The CDR3 sequence is 15 residues long. Profiling relied on immunoSEQ multiplex PCR, and the TCRdb table lists in-frame clones only, not all of them. The data contain 200,000 to 250,000 clones, roughly 88% of them singletons. Worth noting for this clone: The antigen is not known.

This chain joins TRBV11-3 and TRBJ2-7; no clear D gene. Sequenced material: PBMCs. This TCR was sampled from a woman aged 30 to 39 in good health and CMV-seropositive. As DNA, the CDR3 is TGTGCCAGCTCCCCGCGGCCCTCCACCCACTACGAGCAGTACTTC. Its protein product is CASSPRPSTHYEQYF.